This T cell receptor (beta chain) was retrieved from a study of blood T cell repertoires in COVID-19. Study overall: The United States, Italy and Spain supplied acute and convalescent COVID-19 samples.

In the source study's methods: Amplification of reference gene primers was used by the study to estimate nucleated cell counts. TCRdb's table, derived via immunoSEQ multiplex PCR, lists solely in-frame clones and lacks some. V and J calls and clone size follow that table, whereas D and trimming were derived from the DNA. This sample has approximately 300,000 clones, with more than 90% found just once. The CDR3 extends over 13 amino acids. The V gene lost 7 bases and the J gene lost 5 bases, with 8 bases spanning the gap. Germline V gene data show CDR1 as KGHDR and CDR2 as SFDVKD. Participants were placed into cohorts based on the clinical history they reported. Two negative PCRs, clearance, or symptom resolution characterized the recovered Cohort 3 donors.

Sequenced input: PBMCs or T cells enriched from blood (not recorded which). This clonotype was obtained from a woman aged 25-40 years who had recovered from COVID-19. This chain links TRBV24-1 with TRBJ1-6, with a tentative D call TRBD1 (5 bases). The CDR3 coding sequence is TGTGCCACCAGGCAGGGTGATAATTCACCCCTCCACTTT. Translating it yields CATRQGDNSPLHF.